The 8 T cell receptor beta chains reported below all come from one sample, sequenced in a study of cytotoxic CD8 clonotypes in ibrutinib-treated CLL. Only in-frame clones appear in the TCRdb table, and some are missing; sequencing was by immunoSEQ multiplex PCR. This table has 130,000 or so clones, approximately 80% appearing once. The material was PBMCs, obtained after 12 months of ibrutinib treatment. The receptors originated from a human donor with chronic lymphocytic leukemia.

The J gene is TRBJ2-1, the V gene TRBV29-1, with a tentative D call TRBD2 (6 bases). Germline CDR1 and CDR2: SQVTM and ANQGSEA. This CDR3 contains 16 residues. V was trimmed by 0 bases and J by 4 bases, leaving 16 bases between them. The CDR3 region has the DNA TGCAGCGTTGAAGAGACCGGGAGAGGTATTTACAATGAGCAGTTCTTC. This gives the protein CSVEETGRGIYNEQFF.

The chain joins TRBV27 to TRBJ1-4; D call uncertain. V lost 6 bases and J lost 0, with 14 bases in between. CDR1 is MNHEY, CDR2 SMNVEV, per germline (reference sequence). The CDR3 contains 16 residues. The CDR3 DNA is TGTGCCAGCAGGCTCTCGGCGGCAGCAACTAATGAAAAACTGTTTTTT. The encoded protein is CASRLSAAATNEKLFF. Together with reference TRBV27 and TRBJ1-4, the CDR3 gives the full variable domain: EAQVTQNPRYLITVTGKKLTVTCSQNMNHEYMSWYRQDPGLGLRQIYYSMNVEVTDKGDVPEGYKVSRKEKRNFPLILESPSPNQTSLYFCASRLSAAATNEKLFFGSGTQLSVL.

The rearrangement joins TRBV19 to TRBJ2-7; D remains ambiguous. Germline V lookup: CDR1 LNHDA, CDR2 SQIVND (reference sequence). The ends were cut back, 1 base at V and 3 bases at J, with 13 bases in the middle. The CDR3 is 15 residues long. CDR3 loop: CASSIGGRFLYEQYF. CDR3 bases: TGTGCCAGTAGTATAGGCGGCCGGTTTCTCTACGAGCAGTACTTC.

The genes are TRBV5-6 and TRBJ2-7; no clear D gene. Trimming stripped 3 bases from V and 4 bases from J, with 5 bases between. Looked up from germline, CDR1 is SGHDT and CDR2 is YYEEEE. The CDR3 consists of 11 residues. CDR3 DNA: TGTGCCAGCAGCTCAACTTACGAGCAGTACTTC. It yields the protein CASSSTYEQYF.

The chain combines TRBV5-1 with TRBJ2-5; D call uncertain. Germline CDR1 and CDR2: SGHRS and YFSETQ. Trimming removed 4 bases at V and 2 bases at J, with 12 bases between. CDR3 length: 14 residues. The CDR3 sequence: CASSPGSTQETQYF. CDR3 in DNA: TGCGCCAGCAGCCCCGGATCTACTCAAGAGACCCAGTACTTC.

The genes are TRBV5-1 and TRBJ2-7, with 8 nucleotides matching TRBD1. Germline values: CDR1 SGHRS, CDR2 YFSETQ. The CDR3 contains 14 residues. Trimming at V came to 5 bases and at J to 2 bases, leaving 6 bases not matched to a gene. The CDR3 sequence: CASSLGDRTYEQYF. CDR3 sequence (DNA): TGCGCCAGCAGTCTCGGGGACAGGACCTACGAGCAGTACTTC.

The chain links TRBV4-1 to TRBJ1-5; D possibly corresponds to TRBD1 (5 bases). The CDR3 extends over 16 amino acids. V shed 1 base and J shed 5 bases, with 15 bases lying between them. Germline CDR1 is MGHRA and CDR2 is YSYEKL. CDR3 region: CASSQVSQLGHQPQHF. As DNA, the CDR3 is TGCGCCAGCAGCCAAGTATCACAGTTGGGACATCAGCCCCAGCATTTT.

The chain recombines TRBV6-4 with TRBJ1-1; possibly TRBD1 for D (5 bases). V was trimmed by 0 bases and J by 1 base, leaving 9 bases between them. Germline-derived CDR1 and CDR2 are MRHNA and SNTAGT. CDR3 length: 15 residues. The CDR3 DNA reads TGTGCCAGCAGTGACTCGGCTGGGGCGAACACTGAAGCTTTCTTT. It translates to CASSDSAGANTEAFF.